This T cell receptor (beta chain) was documented in a study of early stage breast cancer tumors. At the level of the study: Of about 17 invasive breast tumors, 11 to 12 were hormone receptor-positive, HER2-negative. Each sample averaged around 9.5-fold read coverage. Study-wide results and limits: Commonly generated sequences made up most enriched TCRB sequences shared between patients. Blood repertoires resembled normal breast more than tumor.

Details on this clone: Antigen: not known.

Generated by immunoSEQ multiplex PCR, the TCRdb table keeps only in-frame clones and is missing some. This table has some 47,000 clones, approximately 80% appearing once. The CDR3 has 18 residues. Germline V CDR1 and CDR2: KGHSH, LQKENI. Trimming cost V 6 bases and J 0 bases; bases outside gene matches: 11. Sequenced sample: blood. This clonotype was sampled from a person aged 45-60 years with breast cancer. The V call is TRBV18, the J call TRBJ2-4; 10 positions agree with TRBD2. CDR3 protein: CASSTTGTSGVAKNIQYF. The CDR3 coding sequence is TGTGCCAGCTCCACCACGGGTACTAGCGGGGTAGCCAAAAACATTCAGTACTTC.